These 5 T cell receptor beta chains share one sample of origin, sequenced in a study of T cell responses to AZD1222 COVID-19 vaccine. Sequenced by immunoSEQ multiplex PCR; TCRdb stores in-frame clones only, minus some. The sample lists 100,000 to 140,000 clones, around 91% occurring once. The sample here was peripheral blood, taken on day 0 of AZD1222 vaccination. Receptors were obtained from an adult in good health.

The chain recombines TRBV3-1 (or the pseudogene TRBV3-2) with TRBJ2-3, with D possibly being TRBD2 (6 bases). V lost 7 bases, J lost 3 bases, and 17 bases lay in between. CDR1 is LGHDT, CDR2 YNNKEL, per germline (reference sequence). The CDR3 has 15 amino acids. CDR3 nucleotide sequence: TGTGCCAGCAACCCTGGGGCGGGGATAACAGATACGCAGTATTTT. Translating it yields CASNPGAGITDTQYF.

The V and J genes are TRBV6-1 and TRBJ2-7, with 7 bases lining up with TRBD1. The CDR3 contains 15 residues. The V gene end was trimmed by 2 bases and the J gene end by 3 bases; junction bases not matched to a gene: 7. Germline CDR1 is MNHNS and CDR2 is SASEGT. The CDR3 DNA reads TGTGCCAGCAGTGAATTGGGGACAGTATACTACGAGCAGTACTTC. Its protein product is CASSELGTVYYEQYF.

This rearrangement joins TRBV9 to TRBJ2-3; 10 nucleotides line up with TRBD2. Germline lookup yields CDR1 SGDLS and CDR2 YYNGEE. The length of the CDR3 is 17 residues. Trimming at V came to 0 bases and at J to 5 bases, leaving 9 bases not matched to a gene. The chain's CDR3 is CASSVGGAGGPEDTQYF. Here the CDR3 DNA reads TGTGCCAGCAGCGTAGGAGGAGCGGGGGGGCCGGAAGATACGCAGTATTTT.

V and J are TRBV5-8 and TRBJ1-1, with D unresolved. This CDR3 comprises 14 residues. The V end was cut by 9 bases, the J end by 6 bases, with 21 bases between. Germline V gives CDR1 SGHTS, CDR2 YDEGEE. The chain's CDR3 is CATKIIWSSPEAFF. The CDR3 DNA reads TGTGCCACCAAGATCATTTGGTCCTCCCCTGAAGCTTTCTTT.

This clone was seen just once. The CDR3 DNA reads TGTGCCAGCAGCCCAAACCAGGAGATTAACTATGGCTACACCTTC. It codes for CASSPNQEINYGYTF. The chain carries TRBV5-6 and TRBJ1-2; D not resolved. Per germline, CDR1 SGHDT and CDR2 YYEEEE. The germline V and J ends were trimmed by 4 bases and 1 base, with 14 bases remaining between them. The CDR3 consists of 15 residues.